One T cell receptor (beta chain) is described in this entry. This sample is drawn from a study of blood T cell repertoires in COVID-19. Turning to the study itself: COVID-19 samples from acute and convalescent phases originated in the United States, Italy and Spain. Sources were T cells, B-cell-depleted T cells, or PBMCs; the material itself was cDNA or gDNA.

TCRdb's copy holds only in-frame clones and misses some; the assay was immunoSEQ multiplex PCR. Of 150,000 to 200,000 clones in the sample, 83% were seen once. The CDR3 contains 13 residues. CDR1 and CDR2 (germline): SGHTA, FQGNSA. Trimming stripped 5 bases from V and 4 bases from J, with 11 bases between. Sequences were obtained from peripheral blood. The chain uses TRBV7-2 and TRBJ2-5, with a tentative D call TRBD2 (5 bases). This TCR was recovered from a human donor in a cohort sampled during active COVID-19. CDR3 nucleotides: TGTGCCAGCAGCCCGAGGGTTGGAGAGACCCAGTACTTC. This translates into CASSPRVGETQYF. The full variable domain, rest sourced from reference TRBV7-2 and TRBJ2-5, is GAGVSQSPSNKVTEKGKDVELRCDPISGHTALYWYRQSLGQGLEFLIYFQGNSAPDKSGLPSDRFSAERTGGSVSTLTIQRTQQEDSAVYLCASSPRVGETQYFGPGTRLLVL.